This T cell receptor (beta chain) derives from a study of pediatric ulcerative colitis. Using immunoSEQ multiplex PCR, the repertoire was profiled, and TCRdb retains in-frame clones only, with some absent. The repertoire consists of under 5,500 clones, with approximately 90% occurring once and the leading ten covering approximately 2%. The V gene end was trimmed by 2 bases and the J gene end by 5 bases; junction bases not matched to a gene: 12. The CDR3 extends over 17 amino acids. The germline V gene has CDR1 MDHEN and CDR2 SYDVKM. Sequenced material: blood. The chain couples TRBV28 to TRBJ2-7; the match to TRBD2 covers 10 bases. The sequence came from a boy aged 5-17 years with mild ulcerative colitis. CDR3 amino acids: CASSLLSSGRFSHEQYF. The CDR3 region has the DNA TGTGCCAGCAGTTTACTGTCTAGCGGGAGATTTAGCCACGAGCAGTACTTC. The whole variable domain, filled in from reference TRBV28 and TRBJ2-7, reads DVKVTQSSRYLVKRTGEKVFLECVQDMDHENMFWYRQDPGLGLRLIYFSYDVKMKEKGDIPEGYSVSREKKERFSLILESASTNQTSMYLCASSLLSSGRFSHEQYFGPGTRLTVT.